What follows describes a single T cell receptor (beta chain). The antigen remains undetermined. TCRdb re-called the RT-PCR reads with MiXCR, one entry per CDR3 protein. The sample lists around 790,000 distinct CDR3 sequences, 21% occurring once. The data stem from a study of response to subunit inactivated influenza vaccine. Study observations and caveats: The authors proposed limited new T cell recruitment per seasonal influenza vaccination.

The sequence derives from a man aged 50 or older who received an inactivated influenza vaccine. The source material was PBMCs from blood, sampled 4 to 6 days after vaccination.

The CDR3 DNA reads as TGTGCCAGCAGGCCACAGGGGGGTTTTGGCTACACCTTC. Amino acids: CASRPQGGFGYTF. V and J are TRBV3-1 and TRBJ1-2; 8 bases line up with TRBD1. Germline V CDR1 and CDR2: LGHDT, YNNKEL (reference sequence). Unmatched junction bases numbered 7, after V lost 6 bases and J lost 7 bases. This CDR3 is 13 amino acids long.